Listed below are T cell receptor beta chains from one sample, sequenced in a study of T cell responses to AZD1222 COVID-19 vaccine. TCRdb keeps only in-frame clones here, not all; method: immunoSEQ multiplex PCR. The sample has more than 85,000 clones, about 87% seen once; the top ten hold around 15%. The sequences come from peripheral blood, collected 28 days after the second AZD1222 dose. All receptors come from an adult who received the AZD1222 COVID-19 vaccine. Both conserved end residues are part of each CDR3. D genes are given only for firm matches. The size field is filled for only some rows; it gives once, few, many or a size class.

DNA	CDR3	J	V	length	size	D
TGTGCCAGCAGCAATGAGGACAGGGTCGACAATGAGCAGTTCTTC	CASSNEDRVDNEQFF	TRBJ2-1	TRBV21-1	15	.	.
TGTGCCAGCAGTCCCGGGACTGGCTCCTACGAGCAGTACTTC	CASSPGTGSYEQYF	TRBJ2-7	TRBV6-4	14	.	.
TGTGCCAGCAGTTTAGAGGTGGTCTATGGCTACACCTTC	CASSLEVVYGYTF	TRBJ1-2	TRBV12-3/TRBV12-4	13	.	.
TGTGCCAGCAGTTACTCCCTATCCGCCAGGGACCATTATCGGCGGAATCAGCCCCAGCATTTT	CASSYSLSARDHYRRNQPQHF	TRBJ1-5	TRBV6-2/TRBV6-3	21	.	.
TGTGCCAGCAGCTTAGATCCGGGACAGGGGCATGAAAAACTGTTTTTT	CASSLDPGQGHEKLFF	TRBJ1-4	TRBV7-8	16	once	TRBD1
TGTGCCAGCTCACCACGTTCTTCCTACGAGCAGTACTTC	CASSPRSSYEQYF	TRBJ2-7	TRBV18	13	.	.
TGTGCCAGTAGTATTACAGGGAGCAATCAGCCCCAGCATTTT	CASSITGSNQPQHF	TRBJ1-5	TRBV19	14	.	.
TGTGCCAGCAGCTTAGATTGGACCACAGATACGCAGTATTTT	CASSLDWTTDTQYF	TRBJ2-3	TRBV11-2	14	.	.
TGCGCCAGCAGCTTGCATCCGGGACGGAGAACCGGGGAGCTGTTTTTT	CASSLHPGRRTGELFF	TRBJ2-2	TRBV5-1	16	once	.
TGCAGCGTTTGGGGACCTGGTGGCTACACCTTC	CSVWGPGGYTF	TRBJ1-2	TRBV29-1	11	.	.
TGTGCCAGCCAGCGGGGTCGAGCAACTAATGAAAAACTGTTTTTT	CASQRGRATNEKLFF	TRBJ1-4	TRBV6-5	15	.	.
TGCGCCAGGGACAGGGGGGATCAGCCCCAGCATTTT	CARDRGDQPQHF	TRBJ1-5	TRBV10-1	12	.	TRBD1
TGTGCCAGCAGCTCAGGACTTCTCGAGACCCAGTACTTC	CASSSGLLETQYF	TRBJ2-5	TRBV7-2	13	once	.
TGTGCCAGCAGTTCTCAGGGATACACTGAAGCTTTCTTT	CASSSQGYTEAFF	TRBJ1-1	TRBV27	13	.	.
TGTGCCAGCAGCCTCCAACAAAGGGGACCCTACGAGCAGTACTTC	CASSLQQRGPYEQYF	TRBJ2-7	TRBV3-1/TRBV3-2	15	.	.
TGTGCCAGCAGGTCGGAGACAGCGAACTTCTATGGCTACACCTTC	CASRSETANFYGYTF	TRBJ1-2	TRBV6-5	15	.	.
TGCGCCAGCAGCTTGACTAGCGGGGGGGCCGGGACAGATACGCAGTATTTT	CASSLTSGGAGTDTQYF	TRBJ2-3	TRBV5-1	17	.	TRBD2
TGTGCCAGCAAGACCCGGACTTCCTCCTACAATGAGCAGTTCTTC	CASKTRTSSYNEQFF	TRBJ2-1	TRBV18	15	.	.
TGTGCCAGCTCCCTCTGGACAGGGCGGAACACTGAAGCTTTCTTT	CASSLWTGRNTEAFF	TRBJ1-1	TRBV18	15	.	TRBD1
TGCGCCAGCAGCTTGGAGGGGTCTACCAATCAGCCCCAGCATTTT	CASSLEGSTNQPQHF	TRBJ1-5	TRBV5-1	15	.	.
TGCGCCAGCAGCTTGGTCGGGCGGGAAGGCTACACCTTC	CASSLVGREGYTF	TRBJ1-2	TRBV5-1	13	.	.
TGCGCCAGCAGCCCGCCGGATAGGAATTCACCCCTCCACTTT	CASSPPDRNSPLHF	TRBJ1-6	TRBV4-1	14	.	.
TGCAGCGTTGAAGATTCGGCGGGAGCCCCGTTCTTC	CSVEDSAGAPFF	TRBJ2-1	TRBV29-1	12	.	TRBD2
TGTGCCAGCAGCTTAAGCCTGGATACTAACTATGGCTACACCTTC	CASSLSLDTNYGYTF	TRBJ1-2	TRBV11-2	15	.	.
TGTGCCAGCAGCTTTTCGGACAGAAAAGAGACCCAGTACTTC	CASSFSDRKETQYF	TRBJ2-5	TRBV5-6	14	few	.
TGTGCCAGCAGCGAACAGGGTCATCAGCCCCAGCATTTT	CASSEQGHQPQHF	TRBJ1-5	TRBV2	13	.	.
TGTGCCAGCAGCCAAGTGCACGATGAAAAACTGTTTTTT	CASSQVHDEKLFF	TRBJ1-4	TRBV14	13	.	.
TGCGCCAGCAGCTCCACCACCCCTGGGGCTCTAGGCGATGAGCAGTTCTTC	CASSSTTPGALGDEQFF	TRBJ2-1	TRBV5-1	17	.	.
TGTGCCAGCAGTTTTGCCTCAATAATCTCTGGGGCCAACGTCCTGACTTTC	CASSFASIISGANVLTF	TRBJ2-6	TRBV28	17	.	.
TGTGCCAGCAGGACAGGGATTGAAGCTTTCTTT	CASRTGIEAFF	TRBJ1-1	TRBV13	11	.	TRBD1
TGTGCCTGGAGTCTACTAGCGGGCTTAGCCAAAAACATTCAGTACTTC	CAWSLLAGLAKNIQYF	TRBJ2-4	TRBV30	16	.	TRBD2
TGTGCCAGCAGTTCCCCCTCGGGCTACGAGCAGTACTTC	CASSSPSGYEQYF	TRBJ2-7	TRBV6-2/TRBV6-3	13	few	.
TGCGCCAGCAGCTCTCGATCAGGGGGCTTATCGGGCTACACCTTC	CASSSRSGGLSGYTF	TRBJ1-2	TRBV5-1	15	once	TRBD1
TGTGCCAGCAGCTTCGGACAGGAGGGAAACACCATATATTTT	CASSFGQEGNTIYF	TRBJ1-3	TRBV7-9	14	.	TRBD1
TGTGCCACCAGCAGAGAGAGCGGGACCGGGGAGCTGTTTTTT	CATSRESGTGELFF	TRBJ2-2	TRBV15	14	.	.
TGTGCCTGCGACAGGGGATCTTATGGCTACACCTTC	CACDRGSYGYTF	TRBJ1-2	TRBV30	12	.	TRBD1
TGTGCCAGCAGTCCTCAGGGGGTCCAAGAGACCCAGTACTTC	CASSPQGVQETQYF	TRBJ2-5	TRBV28	14	.	TRBD1
TGCGCCAGCAGCAGACAGGGACCCCCTTACGAGCAGTACTTC	CASSRQGPPYEQYF	TRBJ2-7	TRBV5-1	14	few	TRBD1
TGTGCCAGCTCGGGGAAGGGACAGGACTATGGCTACACCTTC	CASSGKGQDYGYTF	TRBJ1-2	TRBV18	14	.	TRBD1
TGTGCCAGCGGACTCAATCAGCCCCAGCATTTT	CASGLNQPQHF	TRBJ1-5	TRBV2	11	.	.
TGTGCCAGCAGCCAAGAGGGACTAGCGGGAGCTCAAGGTCGGGCCTACGAGCAGTACTTC	CASSQEGLAGAQGRAYEQYF	TRBJ2-7	TRBV4-2	20	.	TRBD2
TGTGCCAGCAGTTTGAGTAGTGAGCAGTTCTTC	CASSLSSEQFF	TRBJ2-1	TRBV12-3/TRBV12-4	11	.	.